The sequence of this TCR beta chain was determined in a study of blood T cell repertoires in COVID-19. Study as a whole: Samples came from the United States, Italy and Spain, spanning acute and convalescent COVID-19.

The length of the CDR3 is 16 residues. Germline V gene sequence: CDR1 LGHNT, CDR2 FRNRAP. The ends were cut back, 1 base at V and 11 bases at J, with 23 bases in the middle. Here immunoSEQ multiplex PCR was the method, and the copy in TCRdb shows in-frame clones only, minus some. The table lists some 70,000 clones, 65% to 90% of them singletons, with around 2.9% in the top ten. The source of this sequence is an elderly man with acute or convalescent COVID-19. V and J are TRBV12-5 and TRBJ1-1; maybe TRBD1 (5 bases). The sequenced material came from peripheral blood. CDR3 nucleotides: TGTGCTAGTGGTTTGGGACCGGGACTCTCACGGAGTGATGCTTTCTTT. This sequence encodes CASGLGPGLSRSDAFF.